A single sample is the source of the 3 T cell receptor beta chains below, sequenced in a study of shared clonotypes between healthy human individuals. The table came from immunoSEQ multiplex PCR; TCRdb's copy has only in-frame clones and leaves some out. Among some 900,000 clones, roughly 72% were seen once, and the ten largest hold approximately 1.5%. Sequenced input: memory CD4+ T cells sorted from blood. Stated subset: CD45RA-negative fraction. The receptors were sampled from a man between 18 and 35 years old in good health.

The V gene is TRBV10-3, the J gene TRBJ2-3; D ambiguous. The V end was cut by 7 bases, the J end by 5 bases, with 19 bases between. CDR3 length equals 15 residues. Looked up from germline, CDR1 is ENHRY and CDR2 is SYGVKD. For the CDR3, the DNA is TGTGCCATCAATCTTGTCCGGGCTTACTTAGATACGCAGTATTTT. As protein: CAINLVRAYLDTQYF.

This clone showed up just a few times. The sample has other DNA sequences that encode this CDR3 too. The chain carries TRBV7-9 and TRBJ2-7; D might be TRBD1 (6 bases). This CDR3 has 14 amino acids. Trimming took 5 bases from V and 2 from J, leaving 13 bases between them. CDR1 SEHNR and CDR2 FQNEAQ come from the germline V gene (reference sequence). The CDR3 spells CASSTPGQTYEQYF. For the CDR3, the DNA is TGTGCCAGCAGCACCCCGGGACAAACCTACGAGCAGTACTTC. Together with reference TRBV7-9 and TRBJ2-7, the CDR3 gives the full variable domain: DTGVSQNPRHKITKRGQNVTFRCDPISEHNRLYWYRQTLGQGPEFLTYFQNEAQLEKSRLLSDRFSAERPKGSFSTLEIQRTEQGDSAMYLCASSTPGQTYEQYFGPGTRLTVT.

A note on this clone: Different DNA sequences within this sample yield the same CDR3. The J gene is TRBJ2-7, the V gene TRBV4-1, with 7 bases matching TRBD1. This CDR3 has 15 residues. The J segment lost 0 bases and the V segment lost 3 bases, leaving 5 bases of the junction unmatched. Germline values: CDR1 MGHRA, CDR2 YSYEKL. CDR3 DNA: TGCGCCAGCAGCCACGGACAGGTGTCCTCCTACGAGCAGTACTTC. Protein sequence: CASSHGQVSSYEQYF.